This passage covers 24 T cell receptor beta chains from one sample sequenced in a study of blood T cell repertoires in COVID-19. TCRdb keeps only in-frame clones here, not all; method: immunoSEQ multiplex PCR. The sample records approximately 360,000 clones, around nine tenths being singletons. Specimen: PBMCs or T cells enriched from blood (not recorded which). These receptors all stem from a young woman with acute COVID-19.

This clone was observed a few times. The chain joins TRBV2 to TRBJ2-5; 10 nucleotides match TRBD2. The junction had 11 bases not matched to a gene; V was cut back by 2 bases and J by 11 bases. This CDR3 comprises 15 residues. Germline CDR1 SNHLY, CDR2 FYNNEI. CDR3 sequence reads: CASSERRLAGDTQYF. CDR3 nucleotides: TGTGCCAGCAGTGAACGCCGACTAGCGGGCGACACTCAGTACTTC. Full variable domain (rest looked up from reference TRBV2 and TRBJ2-5): EPEVTQTPSHQVTQMGQEVILRCVPISNHLYFYWYRQILGQKVEFLVSFYNNEISEKSEIFDDQFSVERPDGSNFTLKIRSTKLEDSAMYFCASSERRLAGDTQYFGPGTRLLVL.

The V and J genes are TRBV5-8 and TRBJ1-4; D remains ambiguous. The germline gives CDR1 SGHTS, CDR2 YDEGEE. V lost 5 bases and J lost 8, with 10 bases in between. The CDR3 consists of 12 residues. The DNA for the CDR3 is TGTGCCAGCAGAAGAACGAGGGAAAAACTGTTTTTT. Its protein is CASRRTREKLFF.

Here the CDR3 reads CASSPEGHPRGYGYTF. The CDR3 DNA reads as TGTGCCAGCAGCCCCGAGGGACATCCCCGAGGCTATGGCTACACCTTC. V is TRBV7-3 and J is TRBJ1-2, with a weak D call TRBD1 (6 bases). The CDR3 is made up of 16 amino acids. The germline CDR1 and CDR2 sequences are SGHTA and FQGTGA. Trimming took 5 bases from V and 4 from J, leaving 20 bases between them.

The chain links TRBV27 to TRBJ2-6, with TRBD2 matching 11 bases. Germline V lookup: CDR1 MNHEY, CDR2 SMNVEV (reference sequence). This CDR3 region has 23 residues. Trimming cost V 0 bases and J 0 bases; bases outside gene matches: 16. CDR3 sequence (DNA): TGTGCCAGCAGTTTATCTCCCGCACCCCGCACTAGCGGGGGAACCTCTGGGGCCAACGTCCTGACTTTC. This encodes CASSLSPAPRTSGGTSGANVLTF.

This clone has only a few counts. The CDR3 here is CASSEGAIETQYF. The CDR3 bases are TGTGCCAGCAGTGAAGGAGCAATAGAGACCCAGTACTTC. V usage is TRBV25-1 and J usage is TRBJ2-5; D unresolved. Germline V lookup: CDR1 MGHDK, CDR2 SYGVNS. The CDR3 runs to 13 residues. The V and J ends lost 2 bases and 4 bases respectively, with 8 bases between them.

This clone has just a few counts. V and J are TRBV9 and TRBJ2-3; 9 bases fit TRBD2. There are 15 residues in the CDR3. The ends lost 5 bases at V and 4 bases at J; junction bases unmatched: 8. Germline V lookup: CDR1 SGDLS, CDR2 YYNGEE. CDR3 in amino acids: CASRRGGGASDTQYF. DNA of the CDR3: TGTGCCAGCAGACGGGGCGGGGGGGCTTCAGATACGCAGTATTTT.

The chain couples TRBV7-2 to TRBJ1-2, with TRBD1 matching over 8 bases. CDR1 is SGHTA and CDR2 is FQGNSA in the germline V gene. V was pared by 3 bases and J by 4 bases, with 4 bases of the junction left unmatched. The CDR3 runs to 14 residues. CDR3 sequence: CASSLSGGGYGYTF. In nucleotides, the CDR3 is TGTGCCAGCAGCTTGTCAGGGGGCGGCTATGGCTACACCTTC.

The gene calls are TRBV7-6 and TRBJ2-7, with D perhaps matching TRBD2 (5 bases). The CDR3 has 12 amino acids. Trimming took 1 base from V and 11 from J, leaving 12 bases between them. Per the germline V gene, CDR1 is SGHVS and CDR2 is FNYEAQ. The chain's CDR3 is CASSLDWVGKYF. In DNA, the CDR3 is TGTGCCAGCAGCTTAGACTGGGTCGGGAAGTACTTC.

The genes are TRBV3-1 (or the pseudogene TRBV3-2) and TRBJ2-1; D gene unclear. Germline CDR1 is LGHDT and CDR2 is YNNKEL (reference sequence). The CDR3 covers 14 residues. V was cut by 3 bases and J by 7 bases, with 13 bases left in between. In DNA, the CDR3 is TGTGCCAGCAGCCAGATCTCCTATGAAAATGAGCAGTTCTTC. Translated: CASSQISYENEQFF.

This chain connects TRBV11-3 to TRBJ2-1; D may be TRBD1 (5 bases). Germline V gives CDR1 SGHNT, CDR2 YENEEA. Trimming took 3 bases from V and 8 from J, leaving 11 bases between them. The CDR3 contains 13 residues. DNA for the CDR3: TGTGCCAGCAGCTTCAAGGGGATCGATGAGCAGTTCTTC. It translates to CASSFKGIDEQFF.

The V gene is TRBV28, the J gene TRBJ1-2; a weak D match, TRBD1 (6 bases). The CDR3 consists of 13 residues. Trimming took 7 bases from V and 7 from J, leaving 16 bases between them. Germline lookup yields CDR1 MDHEN and CDR2 SYDVKM. The CDR3 region has the DNA TGTGCCAGCACAACGACAGGAATGAGTGGCTACACCTTC. Amino acids: CASTTTGMSGYTF.

Turning to this clone: Other DNA sequences in the same sample also yield this CDR3. The rearrangement joins TRBV9 to TRBJ2-1, with 8 bases that match TRBD2. The V gene's germline CDR1 is SGDLS and CDR2 YYNGEE. Trimming cost V 4 bases and J 0 bases; bases outside gene matches: 3. The CDR3 has 15 amino acids. CDR3 residues: CASSSGGSSYNEQFF. In DNA form, the CDR3 reads TGTGCCAGCAGCAGCGGGGGAAGCTCCTACAATGAGCAGTTCTTC.

The CDR3 here is CASSKDAGVHTQYF. The CDR3 coding sequence is TGTGCCAGCAGTAAAGACGCGGGGGTTCATACGCAGTATTTT. The chain joins TRBV2 to TRBJ2-3; TRBD2 matches 7 bases. Looked up from germline, CDR1 is SNHLY and CDR2 is FYNNEI. The CDR3 extends over 14 amino acids. Trimming took 5 bases from V and 7 from J; bases not matched to a gene: 9.

The V call is TRBV18, the J call TRBJ1-2, with TRBD1 matching over 8 bases. V lost 5 bases, J lost 4 bases, and 9 bases stayed unmatched. Germline V lookup: CDR1 KGHSH, CDR2 LQKENI. CDR3 size: 15 residues. CDR3 nucleotide sequence: TGTGCCAGCTCATCCACACTAGGACAGGGCTATGGCTACACCTTC. This sequence encodes CASSSTLGQGYGYTF.

This chain uses TRBV9 with TRBJ2-1; 9 bases fit TRBD1. Germline V gene lookup returns CDR1 SGDLS and CDR2 YYNGEE. V was clipped by 2 bases and J by 0 bases; unmatched bases: 0. The CDR3 is 15 amino acids. The CDR3 nucleotides are TGTGCCAGCAGCGTGACAGGGGGCTCCTACAATGAGCAGTTCTTC. It translates to CASSVTGGSYNEQFF.

A remark on this clone: Other DNA sequences in the same sample also yield this CDR3. The chain employs TRBV5-1 and TRBJ2-1; D perhaps matches TRBD1 (6 bases). Germline V gene sequence: CDR1 SGHRS, CDR2 YFSETQ. The CDR3 sequence is 13 residues long. V dropped 2 bases and J dropped 5 bases, with 8 bases sitting between them. The CDR3 DNA reads TGCGCCAGCAGCTTAGGGACAAACAATGAGCAGTTCTTC. Residues: CASSLGTNNEQFF.

The chain carries TRBV13 and TRBJ2-7, with 10 bases fitting TRBD2. The V gene's germline CDR1 is PRHDT and CDR2 FYEKMQ (reference sequence). Trimming at V came to 5 bases and at J to 0 bases, leaving 4 bases not matched to a gene. This CDR3 is built from 15 residues. The chain's CDR3 is CASSRSGGSSYEQYF. The CDR3 DNA reads TGTGCCAGCAGCCGTAGCGGGGGGAGCTCCTACGAGCAGTACTTC.

This clone has only one observation. This chain links TRBV18 with TRBJ2-7; 10 bases are a match to TRBD2. The CDR3 is 14 amino acids. Germline assignment: CDR1 KGHSH and CDR2 LQKENI. V trimming: 6 bases; J trimming: 7 bases; junction bases outside the gene matches: 9. CDR3 nucleotides: TGTGCCAGCTCGCCGGGACTAGCGTCGTGGGAGCAGTACTTC. This gives the protein CASSPGLASWEQYF.

This clone has more than one count but fewer than ten. The J gene is TRBJ1-4, the V gene TRBV5-8; TRBD1 aligns across 10 bases. Germline-derived CDR1 and CDR2 are SGHTS and YDEGEE. The CDR3 covers 15 residues. V trimming: 2 bases; J trimming: 5 bases; junction bases outside the gene matches: 3. The CDR3 coding sequence is TGTGCCAGCAGCTTCGACAGGGGGCGAAATGAAAAACTGTTTTTT. It yields the protein CASSFDRGRNEKLFF.

The chain links TRBV5-1 to TRBJ2-2; 14 nucleotides match TRBD2. V dropped 4 bases and J dropped 6; count of bases not matched to a gene: 5. CDR1 and CDR2 (germline): SGHRS, YFSETQ. The CDR3 runs to 16 residues. CDR3 loop: CASSGTTSGGAGELFF. As DNA, the CDR3 is TGCGCCAGCAGCGGAACGACTAGCGGGGGGGCCGGGGAGCTGTTTTTT.

This clone has only a few counts. This sequence joins TRBV19 and TRBJ1-1; tentative D call: TRBD1 (5 bases). Germline V gene lookup returns CDR1 LNHDA and CDR2 SQIVND (reference sequence). The ends were cut back, 5 bases at V and 4 bases at J, with 17 bases in the middle. The CDR3 contains 15 residues. As DNA, the CDR3 is TGTGCCAGTAGTCCGGAATTCCGGGGGGGCACTGAAGCTTTCTTT. Its protein product is CASSPEFRGGTEAFF.

The chain joins TRBV5-6 to TRBJ2-3, with TRBD2 matching 8 bases. Germline trimming cut 4 bases from V and 1 base from J; bases unmatched to any gene: 5. In germline, CDR1 is SGHDT, CDR2 YYEEEE. CDR3 length equals 15 residues. The CDR3 spells CASSPGGWGTDTQYF. The CDR3, as DNA: TGTGCCAGCAGCCCGGGGGGGTGGGGCACAGATACGCAGTATTTT.

Turning to this clone: Other DNA sequences in this specimen translate into the identical CDR3. The chain is built from TRBV9 and TRBJ2-3; TRBD1 matches at 7 bases. The germline V gene encodes CDR1 SGDLS and CDR2 YYNGEE. The V and J ends lost 0 bases and 0 bases, in that order; junction bases with no gene match: 1. There are 15 residues in the CDR3. CDR3 DNA: TGTGCCAGCAGCGTAGGACAGGGTAGCACAGATACGCAGTATTTT. This encodes CASSVGQGSTDTQYF.

CDR3 region: CASSVGGVGKTDFYGYTF. CDR3 DNA: TGTGCCAGCAGCGTAGGCGGGGTCGGGAAAACTGACTTCTATGGCTACACCTTC. The chain couples TRBV9 to TRBJ1-2; no reliable D call. CDR3 length: 18 residues. V was cut by 0 bases and J by 4 bases, with 22 bases left in between. Germline assignment: CDR1 SGDLS and CDR2 YYNGEE. Full variable domain (outside the CDR3, taken from reference TRBV9 and TRBJ1-2): DSGVTQTPKHLITATGQRVTLRCSPRSGDLSVYWYQQSLDQGLQFLIQYYNGEERAKGNILERFSAQQFPDLHSELNLSSLELGDSALYFCASSVGGVGKTDFYGYTFGSGTRLTVV.